This T cell receptor (beta chain) was recovered during a study of technical replicates of blood from several donors (dated 2017 in TCRdb). Receptors were amplified or captured by the immunoSEQ multiplex PCR assay. Entries here come from immuneACCESS through TCRdb and include only in-frame sequences with V and J called. Some clones fail to appear in such tables; in the studies checked, an unresolved V gene covers under half of the shortfall, and the cause of the remainder is unknown. Counted in this sample were about 83,000 clones; 96% of them appeared once. The ten largest clonotypes hold around 0.31% of the sample. A remark on this clone: The antigen it recognizes is unknown. The sample holds no much larger clone one base away, and base qualities are not on file.

From a lookup of the germline V gene, CDR1 and CDR2 are SGHTS and YDEGEE. V is shortened by 1 base, J by 1 base, and the region joining them spans 12 bases. Measured from the cysteine to the phenylalanine, the CDR3 is 15 residues long. Only CDR3 DNA is held: 45 bases, read in frame from base 1. The sample taken for sequencing was T cells isolated from PBMCs. This receptor was identified in a human donor in good health. The receptor chain draws on TRBV5-8 and TRBJ2-7, with no confident D gene call. The sequenced DNA is TGTGCCAGCAGCTTGAGTTGGCAGGCGTCCTACGAGCAGTACTTC. Translated, it reads CASSLSWQASYEQYF.